The present T cell receptor (beta chain) was sequenced within a study of T-cell reconstitution after alpha-beta-depleted transplantation in children. There are a few counts of this clonotype. Unique molecular identifiers were incorporated when the TCRbeta library was constructed. Each CDR3 protein gets one entry after TCRdb re-called the PCR reads with MiXCR. The sample has about 350,000 distinct CDR3 sequences, more than 10% seen once. Deletions cut 6 bases from V and 8 bases from J, with 22 bases between. Per germline, CDR1 SEHNR and CDR2 FQNEAQ (reference sequence). The CDR3 length is 16 residues. The source was PBMCs, collected from the stem cell graft. The clonotype originates from a human donor who donated a stem cell graft to a child with Fanconi anemia. V is TRBV7-9 and J is TRBJ1-4; D perhaps matches TRBD1 (6 bases). The CDR3 region has the DNA TGTGCCAGCAGACCTCGCGGGGGGCTCCAAGGGGAAAAACTGTTTTTT. This sequence encodes CASRPRGGLQGEKLFF.